Listed below are T cell receptor beta chains from one sample, sequenced in a study of T cell responses to AZD1222 COVID-19 vaccine. Data came from immunoSEQ multiplex PCR; TCRdb stores just in-frame clones and leaves some out. The sample has about 160,000 clones; 75% to 95% are singletons. The material was peripheral blood, obtained on day 0 of AZD1222 vaccination. The receptors were gathered from an adult in good health. The CDR3 runs from the conserved cysteine through the conserved F or W. D genes are given only for firm matches. Clone size is not always given. Where it is, it says once, few, many or a class for expanded clones.

v_gene	d_gene	abundance	j_gene	CDR3nt	CDR3aa
TRBV5-1	NA	NA	TRBJ1-1	TGCGCCAGCGCGTGGGGGCAGGAGGCTTTCTTT	CASAWGQEAFF
TRBV18	NA	NA	TRBJ2-7	TGTGCCAGCTCACTCCGGGACAACTACGAGCAGTACTTC	CASSLRDNYEQYF
TRBV18	NA	once	TRBJ1-2	TGTGCCAGCTCACTCCGCCGTGATGGCTACACCTTC	CASSLRRDGYTF
TRBV27	NA	NA	TRBJ1-2	TGTGCCAGCAGTTCCCGGGACCCTAGGAGGTATGGCTACACCTTC	CASSSRDPRRYGYTF
TRBV3-1/TRBV3-2	NA	NA	TRBJ1-2	TGTGCCAGCAGCCAGCCGCTAGGGCGCTATGGCTACACCTTC	CASSQPLGRYGYTF
TRBV3-1/TRBV3-2	NA	NA	TRBJ2-1	TGTGCCAGCAGCCAAGATCTAGGTTGGGAGCAGTTCTTC	CASSQDLGWEQFF
TRBV6-5	TRBD1	NA	TRBJ1-1	TGTGCCAGCAGTTTACAGGGGGACACTGAAGCTTTCTTT	CASSLQGDTEAFF
TRBV19	NA	NA	TRBJ1-4	TGTGCCAGTAGCTTACCGTACTTAGGGAGGGGAACTAATGAAAAACTGTTTTTT	CASSLPYLGRGTNEKLFF
TRBV28	NA	NA	TRBJ1-1	TGTGCCAGTAGAACCGGGACGTCGAACACTGAAGCTTTCTTT	CASRTGTSNTEAFF
TRBV5-1	TRBD1	NA	TRBJ1-4	TGCGCCAGCGGACAGGGGGATAATGAAAAACTGTTTTTT	CASGQGDNEKLFF
TRBV5-5	NA	NA	TRBJ2-3	TGTGCCAGCAGCTACCGTCAAGATACGCAGTATTTT	CASSYRQDTQYF
TRBV18	NA	NA	TRBJ1-2	TGTGCCAGCTCACCACGGGACACAGCATTAAACTATGGCTACACCTTC	CASSPRDTALNYGYTF